Included here is one T cell receptor (beta chain) sequence, with context. Its antigen is currently unknown. CDR1 SGHRS and CDR2 YFSETQ come from the germline V gene. V shed 3 bases and J 9 bases; nucleotides not matched to a gene: 13. The CDR3 loop spans 15 amino acids. These data originate in a study of cytomegalovirus exposure and HLA in healthy donors. Study as a whole: About 80 million unique TCRs, all from HLA-typed donors, were included in an early release of the data.

The study ran its PCR with 60 Vbeta and 13 Jbeta primers. Authors' data handling: Unique TCR beta chains numbered roughly 83 million in a later analysis, with roughly 11 million shared. Profiling relied on immunoSEQ multiplex PCR, and the TCRdb table lists in-frame clones only, not all of them. V, J and clone size reflect that table, while D and trimming were determined from the DNA. Its clone listing holds 180,000 or so clones. Overall study findings and caveats: Specificity for CMV antigens was confirmed in vitro for a few of the CMV-associated chains. Previously analyzed data showed that most TCR beta V segments were productive at a frequency of about 87% or about 30%.

The specimen sequenced was PBMCs. V and J are TRBV5-1 and TRBJ2-7; 9 bases align to TRBD1. The clonotype originates from a boy aged 5-17 years in good health and CMV-seronegative. The CDR3 DNA reads TGCGCCAGCAGCTCGGGGACAGGGCCAATTGGGGGGCAGTACTTC. As protein: CASSSGTGPIGGQYF.